This T cell receptor (beta chain) stems from a study of blood T cells in healthy people across ages. Study-wide background: Template-switching capture recovered about one barcoded beta molecule per two T cells.

This clonotype was seen a few times. Trimming left V 4 bases short and J 4 bases short, with 8 bases between. The CDR3 has 14 residues. Germline CDR1 reads SNHLY; CDR2 reads FYNNEI. Combining a sample-barcoded 5' primer with a J-beta primer mix, a second PCR ran for roughly 7 to 11 cycles. All cDNA molecules were each tagged by a template-switch adaptor with 12 random nucleotides. TCRdb reanalysed the 5' RACE reads using MiXCR and keeps one entry per CDR3 protein. The profile shows about 1.8 million distinct CDR3 sequences, roughly 49% of them singletons. Sample donors were healthy Caucasian individuals that came from Russia, aged 6 to 90.

The TCR sequence derives from a woman between 40 and 55 years old in good health. Sequencing was done on a sample of blood. This chain links TRBV2 with TRBJ2-6; D is undetermined. The CDR3 DNA reads as TGTGCCAGCAGTGCGGTGGGGGGGGCCAACGTCCTGACTTTC. Translating it yields CASSAVGGANVLTF.